This TCR beta chain originates from a study of shared clonotypes between healthy human individuals. Produced via immunoSEQ multiplex PCR; TCRdb's table is partial and in-frame only. The sample records some 550,000 clones, less than 98% being singletons. This TCR was recovered from a woman under 40 in good health. What was sequenced was naive CD4+ T cells sorted from blood. The subset here: CD45RA+ positively selected.

The CDR3 DNA follows: TGCGCCAGCAGCGCCGGAGGGTCGGCGTCCTCAGATACGCAGTATTTT. This sequence encodes CASSAGGSASSDTQYF. This chain connects TRBV5-1 to TRBJ2-3; D perhaps matches TRBD2 (6 bases). This CDR3 comprises 16 residues. Germline CDR1 SGHRS, CDR2 YFSETQ. Between the trimmed V and J ends, which lost 4 bases and 4 bases, there was a span of 19 bases.